The sequence of this TCR beta chain was determined in a study of T cells in Graves' hyperthyroidism and ophthalmopathy. RNA transcripts provided the source from which TCR beta CDR3 regions were amplified. HTBI primers were the set used in a first-round RT-PCR of the TCR CDR3. TCRdb independently ran MiXCR on the multiplex PCR reads; one entry per CDR3 protein. The table records hundreds of thousands of distinct CDR3 sequences, approximately 16% of them present only once. There are many counts of this clonotype. What it binds is not known. The study excluded patients with uncontrolled infection, other autoimmune disease, pregnancy or lactation. Diagnoses rested on clinical symptoms, serum thyroxine and TRAb, thyroid ultrasound and orbital computed tomography. Fresh peripheral blood, roughly 9.8 ml of it, supplied the PBMCs. Germline V CDR1 and CDR2: MNHEY, SMNVEV (reference sequence). The CDR3 length is 14 residues. V lost 3 bases, J lost 4 bases, and 12 bases lay in between.

Overall study findings and caveats: A model using 13 V-J features told ophthalmopathy apart from stable hyperthyroidism.

The rearrangement uses TRBV27 and TRBJ1-1, with a weak D call TRBD1 (6 bases). This receptor was identified in a woman in her 40s with Graves' ophthalmopathy. The sample was blood. For the CDR3, the DNA is TGTGCCAGCAGTTTTCAGGGGCGGAGCACTGAAGCTTTCTTT. It translates to CASSFQGRSTEAFF.